This T cell receptor beta chain was sequenced for a study of technical replicates of blood from a handful of donors. The protocol was immunoSEQ multiplex PCR, while the TCRdb copy is restricted to in-frame clones and leaves out a portion. This sample has approximately 97,000 clones; approximately 96% occur once, and the top ten carry about 0.39%. The CDR3 consists of 13 residues. V shed 10 bases, J shed 5 bases, and the junction held 10 bases outside the gene matches. The V gene's germline CDR1 is MNHNS and CDR2 SASEGT. The source material was T cells isolated from PBMCs. The clonotype comes from a human donor in good health. The rearrangement joins TRBV6-1 to TRBJ2-5; 7 positions match TRBD2. The CDR3 DNA follows: TGTGCCACGGAGACCGGGACTAAGGAGACCCAGTACTTC. Amino acids: CATETGTKETQYF.